This TCR beta chain is drawn from a study of technical replicates of blood from a few donors (dated by TCRdb to the late 2010s). Here V drops 4 bases and J drops 4 bases, and the junction holds 7 bases not matched to any gene. From a lookup of the germline V gene, CDR1 and CDR2 are SGHTS and YDEGEE. CDR3 length: 14 amino acids, cysteine to phenylalanine. Only the CDR3 DNA is retained, 42 bases long and in frame from the first base. Worth noting for this clone: Its antigen target is currently unknown. It has no much larger one-base neighbor in the sample; base qualities were not kept.

Libraries were constructed by the immunoSEQ multiplex PCR assay. This is the immuneACCESS table as TCRdb keeps it, with only in-frame sequences that have V and J called. A part of the clones is gone; compared with another copy, unresolved V genes explain less than half, and the rest is unexplained. Recorded for this sample are 55,000 to 60,000 clones; 93% of them occurred a single time. 4.2% of the sample is held by the ten biggest clonotypes. The sample consisted of PBMCs. This receptor was obtained from a human donor in good health. Some clones in this sample may be carry-over from other donors' samples. This chain joins TRBV5-8 to TRBJ1-2; 7 junctional bases match TRBD1. The CDR3 corresponds to CASSHGQATYGYTF. Here is the DNA: TGTGCCAGCAGCCATGGACAGGCAACCTATGGCTACACCTTC.